The sequence of this T cell receptor (beta chain) was determined in a study of blood T cells in healthy people across ages. In the study overall: When template switching was applied, about one barcoded beta molecule was captured per two T cells.

Of note for this clonotype: Antigen unknown. This sequence may be a read error, since a much larger clone differs from it by one base.

General observations from the study: TCR beta diversity tracked closely with naive T cell percentage.

Through a sample-barcoded 5' primer and a J-beta primer mix, a second PCR was run for roughly 7 to 12 cycles. Through a template-switch adaptor with 12 random nucleotides, each cDNA molecule received a tag. MiXCR was run by TCRdb on the 5' RACE reads, yielding one entry per CDR3 protein. The table lists under 850,000 distinct CDR3 sequences, about 36% of them singletons, with under 15% in the top ten. In germline, CDR1 is ENHRY, CDR2 SYGVKD. This CDR3 has 17 amino acids. Unmatched junction bases numbered 13, after V lost 0 bases and J lost 11 bases. Material for sequencing was blood. The source is a man between 18 and 29 years old in good health. This rearrangement joins TRBV10-3 to TRBJ2-5; 12 bases align to TRBD2. The CDR3 sequence: CAISESTSGGTYNEQYF. The CDR3 DNA is TGTGCCATCAGTGAGTCGACTAGCGGGGGAACCTACAATGAGCAGTACTTC.